This record covers a single T cell receptor beta chain. Its target is unknown. The authors extracted RNA and reverse transcribed it into cDNA as the sequencing template. Sequencing was performed with immunoSEQ multiplex PCR; in TCRdb, only in-frame clones are kept and a portion is missing. The repertoire holds approximately 200,000 clones, 45% to 65% seen once, with about 0.69% in the top ten. The CDR3 runs 11 residues. Trimming at V came to 11 bases and at J to 2 bases, leaving 0 bases not matched to a gene. CDR1 is SNHLY, CDR2 FYNNEI, per germline. Treatment reported: oral pan-JAK inhibitor, 5-10 mg twice daily. These data are taken from a study of CD8+ T cells in alopecia areata. Study summary: Those treated were given oral tofacitinib at 5 to 10 mg twice daily.

Broader study findings: Tissue-resident alphabeta T cells belonging to normal skin likewise get sequenced within scalp specimens. Scalp clonality and expanded CD8+ clones among the top 100 were significantly decreased by tofacitinib.

This clonotype was obtained from a human donor with alopecia areata. The V and J genes are TRBV2 and TRBJ2-5; 9 bases fit TRBD1. The sample here was CD4+ T cells sorted from blood, taken at week 4, from a patient treated with tofacitinib. CDR3 protein: CAGQGQETQYF. The CDR3 region has the DNA TGTGCCGGACAGGGGCAAGAGACCCAGTACTTC.